This TCR beta chain was obtained from a study of blood T cell repertoires in COVID-19. This CDR3 has 14 residues. Germline CDR1 reads MDHEN; CDR2 reads SYDVKM. J was trimmed by 4 bases and V by 5 bases; bases with no gene match: 6. In its sample, this clone was seen once. Assay used: immunoSEQ multiplex PCR; TCRdb lists only in-frame clones, some missing. The sample records 200,000 to 300,000 clones, 86% being singletons. The V call is TRBV28, the J call TRBJ1-2; TRBD1 matches at 8 bases. The clonotype originates from a man older than 75 with acute or convalescent COVID-19. The material sequenced was peripheral blood. The CDR3: CASSPGQGAYGYTF. In nucleotides, the CDR3 is TGTGCCAGCAGTCCCGGACAGGGTGCCTATGGCTACACCTTC.